This T cell receptor beta chain was recovered during a study of technical replicates of blood from a handful of donors (dated by TCRdb to about 2017). For this chain, trimming is 2 bases at the V end and 10 bases at the J end, and the number of junction bases without a gene match is 5. The germline V gene encodes CDR1 MNHNY and CDR2 SVGAGI (reference sequence). The CDR3 sequence holds 13 residues, the cysteine and phenylalanine included. Just CDR3 DNA is preserved here, 39 bases in frame from base 1. The library relied on the immunoSEQ multiplex PCR assay. TCRdb holds this immuneACCESS table with in-frame rearrangements only. Some clones are missing; in checked studies, unresolved V genes explain under half, and the rest has no known cause. The sample table holds about 70,000 clones, of which approximately 96% were seen once. Approximately 0.4% of the sample comes from the top ten. With regard to this clone: Its antigen is still unknown. Base qualities are not provided; no much larger clone lies one nucleotide away.

The rearranged chain carries TRBV6-6 and TRBJ2-1, and TRBD1 aligns with 7 junction nucleotides. The sequencing sample was made of T cells isolated from PBMCs. The receptor's source is a human donor in good health. The CDR3 is CASSYSRGGEQFF. The DNA sequence follows: TGTGCCAGCAGTTACAGTCGAGGGGGCGAGCAGTTCTTC.